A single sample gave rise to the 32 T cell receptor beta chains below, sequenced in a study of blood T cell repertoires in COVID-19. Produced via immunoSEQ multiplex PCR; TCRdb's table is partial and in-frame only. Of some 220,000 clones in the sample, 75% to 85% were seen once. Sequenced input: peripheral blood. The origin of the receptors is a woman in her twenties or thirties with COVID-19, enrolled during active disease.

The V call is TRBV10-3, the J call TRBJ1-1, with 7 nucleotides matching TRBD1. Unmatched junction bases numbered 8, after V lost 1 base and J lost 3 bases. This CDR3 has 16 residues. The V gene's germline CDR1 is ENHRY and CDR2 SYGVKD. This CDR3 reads CAISEYRGVGDTEAFF. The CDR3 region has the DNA TGTGCCATCAGTGAGTACAGGGGAGTTGGGGACACTGAAGCTTTCTTT.

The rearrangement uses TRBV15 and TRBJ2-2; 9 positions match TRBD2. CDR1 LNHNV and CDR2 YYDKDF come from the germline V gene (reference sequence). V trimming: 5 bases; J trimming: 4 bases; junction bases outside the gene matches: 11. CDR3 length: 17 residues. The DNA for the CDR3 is TGTGCCACCAGCTGGCCTGGCGGGGGGGCTAGCACCGGGGAGCTGTTTTTT. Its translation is CATSWPGGGASTGELFF.

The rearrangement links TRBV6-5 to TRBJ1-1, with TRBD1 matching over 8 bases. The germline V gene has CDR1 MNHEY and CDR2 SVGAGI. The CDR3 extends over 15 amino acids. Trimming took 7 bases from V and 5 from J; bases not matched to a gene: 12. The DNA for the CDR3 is TGTGCCAGCACCAAAACTCAGGGGGCGAGAACTGAAGCTTTCTTT. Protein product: CASTKTQGARTEAFF.

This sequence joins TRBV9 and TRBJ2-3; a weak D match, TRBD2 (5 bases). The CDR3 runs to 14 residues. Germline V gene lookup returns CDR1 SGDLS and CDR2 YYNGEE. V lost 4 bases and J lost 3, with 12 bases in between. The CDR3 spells CASSSSGSTDTQYF. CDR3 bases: TGTGCCAGCAGCTCATCGGGGTCGACAGATACGCAGTATTTT. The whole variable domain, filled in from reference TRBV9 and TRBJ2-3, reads DSGVTQTPKHLITATGQRVTLRCSPRSGDLSVYWYQQSLDQGLQFLIQYYNGEERAKGNILERFSAQQFPDLHSELNLSSLELGDSALYFCASSSSGSTDTQYFGPGTRLTVL.

In nucleotides, the CDR3 is TGTGCCAGCAGCGTAGCGAGTCCGACAGCACCCACAGATACGCAGTATTTT. Encoded protein: CASSVASPTAPTDTQYF. The chain carries TRBV9 and TRBJ2-3; perhaps TRBD1 as D (5 bases). The CDR3 has 17 amino acids. The germline V gene encodes CDR1 SGDLS and CDR2 YYNGEE. Between the trimmed V and J ends, which lost 0 bases and 2 bases, there was a span of 16 bases.

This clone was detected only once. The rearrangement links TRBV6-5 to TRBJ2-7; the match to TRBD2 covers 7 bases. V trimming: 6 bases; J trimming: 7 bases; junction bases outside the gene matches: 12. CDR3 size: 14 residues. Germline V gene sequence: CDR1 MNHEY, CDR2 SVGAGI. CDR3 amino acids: CASRVSSGPGEQYF. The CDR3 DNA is TGTGCCAGCAGAGTTTCTAGCGGCCCGGGGGAGCAGTACTTC.

The CDR3 DNA reads as TGTGCCTGGAGTCCAGGACTAGCGGATGATCAAGAGACCCAGTACTTC. Protein product: CAWSPGLADDQETQYF. The chain is built from TRBV30 and TRBJ2-5; 10 positions agree with TRBD2. Germline CDR1 is GTSNPN and CDR2 is SVGIG (reference sequence). V shed 2 bases and J 2 bases; nucleotides not matched to a gene: 8. The CDR3 is made up of 16 amino acids.

The DNA of the CDR3 is TGTGCCAGCAGCTCCTCGGGAGGGACTGGAGAGACCCAGTACTTC. It translates to CASSSSGGTGETQYF. The chain is built from TRBV7-2 and TRBJ2-5; TRBD2 matches 8 bases. Germline V CDR1 and CDR2: SGHTA, FQGNSA. The CDR3 sequence is 15 residues long. Unmatched junction bases numbered 8, after V lost 4 bases and J lost 4 bases.

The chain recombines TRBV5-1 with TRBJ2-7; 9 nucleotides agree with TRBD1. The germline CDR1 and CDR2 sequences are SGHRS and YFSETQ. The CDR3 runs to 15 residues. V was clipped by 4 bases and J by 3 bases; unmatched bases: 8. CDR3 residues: CASSRQGEGGYEQYF. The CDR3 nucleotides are TGCGCCAGCAGCCGACAGGGGGAGGGGGGCTACGAGCAGTACTTC.

This CDR3 is CASSRTGASSGNTIYF. The CDR3, as DNA: TGTGCCAGCAGCCGGACAGGGGCGAGCTCTGGAAACACCATATATTTT. The rearrangement uses TRBV14 and TRBJ1-3; 9 positions match TRBD1. The V and J ends lost 4 bases and 0 bases, in that order; junction bases with no gene match: 4. CDR3 length: 16 residues. Germline V gene lookup returns CDR1 SGHDN and CDR2 FVKESK.

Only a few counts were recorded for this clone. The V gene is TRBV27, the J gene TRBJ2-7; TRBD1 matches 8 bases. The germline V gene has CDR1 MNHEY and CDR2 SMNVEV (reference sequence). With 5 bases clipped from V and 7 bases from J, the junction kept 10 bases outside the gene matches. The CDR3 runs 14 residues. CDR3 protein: CASSRTGMMGEQYF. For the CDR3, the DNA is TGTGCCAGCAGTAGGACAGGGATGATGGGGGAGCAGTACTTC.

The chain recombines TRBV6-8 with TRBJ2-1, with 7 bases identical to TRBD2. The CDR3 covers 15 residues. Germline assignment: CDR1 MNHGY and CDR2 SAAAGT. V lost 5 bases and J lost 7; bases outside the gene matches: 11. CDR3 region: CASSKPAGEKNEQFF. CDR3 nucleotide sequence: TGTGCCAGCAGTAAACCGGCGGGAGAGAAGAATGAGCAGTTCTTC.

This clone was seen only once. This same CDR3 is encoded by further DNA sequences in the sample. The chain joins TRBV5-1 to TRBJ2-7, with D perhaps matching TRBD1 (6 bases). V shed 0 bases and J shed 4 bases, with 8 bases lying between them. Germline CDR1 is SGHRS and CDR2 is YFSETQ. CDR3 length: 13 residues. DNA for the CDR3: TGCGCCAGCAGCTTGGAAAGGGGGTACGAGCAGTACTTC. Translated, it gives CASSLERGYEQYF.

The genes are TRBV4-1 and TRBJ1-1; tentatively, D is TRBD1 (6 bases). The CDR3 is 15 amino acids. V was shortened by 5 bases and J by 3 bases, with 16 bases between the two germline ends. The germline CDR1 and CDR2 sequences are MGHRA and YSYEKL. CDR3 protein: CASSARQVGYTEAFF. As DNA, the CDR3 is TGCGCCAGCAGCGCCAGACAGGTGGGGTACACTGAAGCTTTCTTT.

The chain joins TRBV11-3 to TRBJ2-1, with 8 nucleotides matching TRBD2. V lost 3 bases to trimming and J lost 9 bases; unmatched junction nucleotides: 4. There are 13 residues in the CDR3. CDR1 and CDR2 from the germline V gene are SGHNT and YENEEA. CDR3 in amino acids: CASSFRGGVEQFF. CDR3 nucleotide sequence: TGTGCCAGCAGCTTCCGGGGGGGCGTTGAGCAGTTCTTC.

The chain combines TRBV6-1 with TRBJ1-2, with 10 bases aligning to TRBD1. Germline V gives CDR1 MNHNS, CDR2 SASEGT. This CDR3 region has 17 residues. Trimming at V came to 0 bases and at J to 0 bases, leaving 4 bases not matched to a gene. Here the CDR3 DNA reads TGTGCCAGCAGTGAAGCCGGGACAGGGGCGCCTAACTATGGCTACACCTTC. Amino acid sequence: CASSEAGTGAPNYGYTF.

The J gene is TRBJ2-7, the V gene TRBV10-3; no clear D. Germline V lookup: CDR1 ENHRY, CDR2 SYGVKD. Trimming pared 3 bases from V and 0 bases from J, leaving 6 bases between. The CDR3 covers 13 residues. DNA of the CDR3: TGTGCCATCAGTGACGAGAACTCCTACGAGCAGTACTTC. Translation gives CAISDENSYEQYF.

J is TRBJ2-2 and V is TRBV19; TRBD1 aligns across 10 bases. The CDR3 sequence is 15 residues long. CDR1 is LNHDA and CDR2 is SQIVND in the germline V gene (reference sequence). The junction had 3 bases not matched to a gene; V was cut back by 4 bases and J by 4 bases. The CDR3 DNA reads TGTGCCAGTAGTAGACAGGGGGCGGGCACCGGGGAGCTGTTTTTT. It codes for CASSRQGAGTGELFF.

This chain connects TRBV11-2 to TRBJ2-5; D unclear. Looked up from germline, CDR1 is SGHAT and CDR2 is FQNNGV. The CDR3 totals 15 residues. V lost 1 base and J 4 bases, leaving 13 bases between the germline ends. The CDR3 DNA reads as TGTGCCAGCAGCTTAGTGGGCTCAGGTCGAGAGACCCAGTACTTC. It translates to CASSLVGSGRETQYF.

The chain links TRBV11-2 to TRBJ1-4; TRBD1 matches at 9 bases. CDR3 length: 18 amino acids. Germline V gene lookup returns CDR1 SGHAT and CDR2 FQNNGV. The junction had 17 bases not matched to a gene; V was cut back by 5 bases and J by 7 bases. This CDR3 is CASSLGQGSFIYGEKLFF. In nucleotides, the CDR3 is TGTGCCAGCAGCCTTGGACAGGGGAGTTTTATTTACGGTGAAAAACTGTTTTTT.

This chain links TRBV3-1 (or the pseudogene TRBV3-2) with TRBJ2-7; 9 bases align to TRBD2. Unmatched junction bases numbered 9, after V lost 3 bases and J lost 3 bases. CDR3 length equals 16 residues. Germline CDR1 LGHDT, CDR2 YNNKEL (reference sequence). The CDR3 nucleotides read TGTGCCAGCAGCCACTACCCTAGCGGGACGGGCTACGAGCAGTACTTC. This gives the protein CASSHYPSGTGYEQYF.

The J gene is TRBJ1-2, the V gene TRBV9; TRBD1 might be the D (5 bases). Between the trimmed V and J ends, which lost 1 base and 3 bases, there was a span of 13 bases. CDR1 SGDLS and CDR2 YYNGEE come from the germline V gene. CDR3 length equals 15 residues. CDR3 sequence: CASSVSLGGDYGYTF. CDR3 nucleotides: TGTGCCAGCAGCGTATCCCTCGGGGGGGACTATGGCTACACCTTC.

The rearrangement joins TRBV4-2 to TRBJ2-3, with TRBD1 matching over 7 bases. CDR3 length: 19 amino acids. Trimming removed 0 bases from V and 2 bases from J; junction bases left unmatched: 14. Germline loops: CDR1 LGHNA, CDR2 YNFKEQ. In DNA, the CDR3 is TGTGCCAGCAGCCAAGATATCGTTGGGGGACAGCGATACACAGATACGCAGTATTTT. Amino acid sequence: CASSQDIVGGQRYTDTQYF.

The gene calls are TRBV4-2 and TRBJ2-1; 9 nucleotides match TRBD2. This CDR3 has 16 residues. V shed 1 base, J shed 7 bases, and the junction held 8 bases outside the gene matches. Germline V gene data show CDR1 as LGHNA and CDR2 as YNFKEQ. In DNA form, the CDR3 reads TGTGCCAGCAGCCAAGTGGGGACTAGCCCTGGGAATGAGCAGTTCTTC. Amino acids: CASSQVGTSPGNEQFF.

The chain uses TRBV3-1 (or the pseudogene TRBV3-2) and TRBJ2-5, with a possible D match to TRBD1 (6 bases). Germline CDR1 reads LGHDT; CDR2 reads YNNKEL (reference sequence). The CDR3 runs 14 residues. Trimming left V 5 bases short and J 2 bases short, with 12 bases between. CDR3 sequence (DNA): TGTGCCAGCAGCGGTACAGGGTCACAAGAGACCCAGTACTTC. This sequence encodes CASSGTGSQETQYF.

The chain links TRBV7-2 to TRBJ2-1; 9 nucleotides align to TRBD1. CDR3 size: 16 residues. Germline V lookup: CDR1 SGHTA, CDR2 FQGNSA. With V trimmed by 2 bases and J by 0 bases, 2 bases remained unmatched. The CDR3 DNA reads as TGTGCCAGCAGCTTACTGGGACAGGGCTCCTACAATGAGCAGTTCTTC. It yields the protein CASSLLGQGSYNEQFF.

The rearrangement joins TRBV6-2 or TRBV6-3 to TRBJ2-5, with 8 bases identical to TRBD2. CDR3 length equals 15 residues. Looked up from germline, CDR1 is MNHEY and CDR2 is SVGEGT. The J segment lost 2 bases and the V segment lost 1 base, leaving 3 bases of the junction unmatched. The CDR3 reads CASSYWTSRQETQYF. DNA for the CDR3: TGTGCCAGCAGTTACTGGACTAGCAGACAAGAGACCCAGTACTTC.

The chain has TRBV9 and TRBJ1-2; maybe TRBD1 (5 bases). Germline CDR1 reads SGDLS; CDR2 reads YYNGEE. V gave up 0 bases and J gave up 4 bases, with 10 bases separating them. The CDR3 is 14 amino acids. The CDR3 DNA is TGTGCCAGCAGCGTAGCCTCCGACAGCTATGGCTACACCTTC. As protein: CASSVASDSYGYTF.

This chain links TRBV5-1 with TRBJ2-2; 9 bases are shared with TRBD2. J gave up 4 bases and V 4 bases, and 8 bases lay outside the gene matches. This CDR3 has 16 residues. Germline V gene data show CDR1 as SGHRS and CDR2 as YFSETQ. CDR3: CASSPMTSGSTGELFF. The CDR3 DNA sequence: TGCGCCAGCAGCCCAATGACTAGCGGAAGCACCGGGGAGCTGTTTTTT.

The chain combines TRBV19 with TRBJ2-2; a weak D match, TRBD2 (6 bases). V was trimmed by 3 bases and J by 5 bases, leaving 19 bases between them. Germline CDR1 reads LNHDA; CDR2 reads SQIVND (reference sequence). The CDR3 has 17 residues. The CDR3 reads CASSIYNWGEPTGELFF. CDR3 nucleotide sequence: TGTGCCAGTAGTATCTACAATTGGGGGGAACCGACCGGGGAGCTGTTTTTT.

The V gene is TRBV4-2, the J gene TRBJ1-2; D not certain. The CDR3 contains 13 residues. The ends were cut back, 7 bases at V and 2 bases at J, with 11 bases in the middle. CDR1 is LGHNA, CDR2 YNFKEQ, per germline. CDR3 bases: TGTGCCAGCACCCCGGGTTCCAACTATGGCTACACCTTC. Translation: CASTPGSNYGYTF.

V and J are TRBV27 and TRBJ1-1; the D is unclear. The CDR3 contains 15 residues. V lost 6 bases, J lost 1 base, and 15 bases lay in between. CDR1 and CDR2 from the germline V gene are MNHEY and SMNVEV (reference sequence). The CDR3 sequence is CASSLTAAGNTEAFF. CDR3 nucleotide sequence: TGTGCCAGCAGCCTCACCGCGGCGGGGAACACTGAAGCTTTCTTT.